The 4 T cell receptor beta chains reported below all come from one sample, sequenced in a study of cytomegalovirus exposure and HLA in healthy donors. The PCR had 60 Vbeta and 13 Jbeta primers. The method was immunoSEQ multiplex PCR; TCRdb's version includes in-frame clones alone and lacks a portion of them. The table records 140,000 or so clones, approximately 91% of them present only once. The sequencing sample was made of PBMCs. These receptor sequences come from a woman in her forties in good health and CMV-seronegative.

The chain combines TRBV7-9 with TRBJ1-1; D unresolved. V was pared by 7 bases and J by 1 base, with 7 bases between. CDR1 SEHNR and CDR2 FQNEAQ come from the germline V gene (reference sequence). There are 12 residues in the CDR3. The CDR3 is CASTPSNTEAFF. CDR3 DNA: TGTGCCAGCACCCCGTCGAACACTGAAGCTTTCTTT. Variable domain in full (rest from reference TRBV7-9 and TRBJ1-1): DTGVSQNPRHKITKRGQNVTFRCDPISEHNRLYWYRQTLGQGPEFLTYFQNEAQLEKSRLLSDRFSAERPKGSFSTLEIQRTEQGDSAMYLCASTPSNTEAFFGQGTRLTVV.

As to this clone: At one of its ends the junction is not consistent with the germline gene, which may arise from a read error. Here the CDR3 reads CASSEVGLAGSNEQFF. In DNA form, the CDR3 reads TGTGCCAGCAGCGAAGTGGGACTAGCGGGCTCCAATGAGCAGTTCTTC. V usage is TRBV2 and J usage is TRBJ2-1; 12 positions agree with TRBD2. Germline V lookup: CDR1 SNHLY, CDR2 FYNNEI. The CDR3 is made up of 16 amino acids.

This sequence joins TRBV6-5 and TRBJ1-1; 7 bases match TRBD1. The CDR3 sequence is 12 residues long. J was trimmed by 7 bases and V by 6 bases; bases with no gene match: 5. Germline loops: CDR1 MNHEY, CDR2 SVGAGI. The DNA of the CDR3 is TGTGCCAGCAGACAGGGGTGGGGTGAAGCTTTCTTT. This encodes CASRQGWGEAFF.

The J gene is TRBJ2-7, the V gene TRBV5-7; D is possibly TRBD2 (7 bases). TRBV5-7 counts as an open reading frame of uncertain function. The length of the CDR3 is 17 residues. Trimming took off 0 bases at V and 6 bases at J, with 22 bases between the two ends. The CDR3 bases are TGTGCCAGCAGCTTGGAGAGGGGGGGACTGGAGTGGTTCGAGCAGTACTTC. Encoded protein: CASSLERGGLEWFEQYF.